Presented here are 31 T cell receptor beta chains from one specimen sequenced in a study of T cell responses to AZD1222 COVID-19 vaccine. Method: immunoSEQ multiplex PCR; TCRdb's copy keeps in-frame clones and lacks some. The sample holds hundreds of thousands of clones, around 93% seen once. The sample consisted of peripheral blood, taken 28 days after the second AZD1222 dose. All receptors derive from an adult who received the AZD1222 COVID-19 vaccine.

The rearrangement uses TRBV28 and TRBJ2-7; no clear D gene. V was clipped by 1 base and J by 4 bases, with 5 bases between them. Germline CDR1 reads MDHEN; CDR2 reads SYDVKM. The length of the CDR3 is 12 residues. For the CDR3, the DNA is TGTGCCAGCAGTTTATTTGATTACGAGCAGTACTTC. Protein sequence: CASSLFDYEQYF.

This chain connects TRBV12-1 to TRBJ1-4; the table names TRBD1, a call not compared with the DNA. TRBV12-1 constitutes a pseudogene. The CDR3 has 14 amino acids. CDR3 DNA: TGTGCCAGCAGTTCCGGGACAGGGAATGAAAAACTGTTTTTT. Translating it yields CASSSGTGNEKLFF.

The chain couples TRBV7-9 to TRBJ1-4; 8 nucleotides align to TRBD1. The CDR3 runs to 13 residues. The ends lost 8 bases at V and 7 bases at J; junction bases unmatched: 6. In germline, CDR1 is SEHNR, CDR2 FQNEAQ (reference sequence). The DNA of the CDR3 is TGTGCCAGCGCACAGGGGGTTGGTGAAAAACTGTTTTTT. This encodes CASAQGVGEKLFF.

This clone has just one count. This chain uses TRBV28 with TRBJ2-3, with D unresolved. There are 11 residues in the CDR3. V gave up 6 bases and J gave up 5 bases, with 6 bases separating them. CDR1 MDHEN and CDR2 SYDVKM come from the germline V gene. CDR3 bases: TGTGCCAGCAGCCAAGAAGATACGCAGTATTTT. Its protein is CASSQEDTQYF.

V gene TRBV6-6 combines with J gene TRBJ1-6; TRBD1 might be the D (6 bases). Looked up from germline, CDR1 is MNHNY and CDR2 is SVGAGI (reference sequence). V was shortened by 5 bases and J by 7 bases, with 18 bases between the two germline ends. The CDR3 is 16 residues long. The CDR3 loop is CASSRVPGQLNSPLHF. Written as DNA, the CDR3 is TGTGCCAGCAGTCGAGTACCGGGACAATTGAATTCACCCCTCCACTTT.

The chain couples TRBV5-1 to TRBJ1-5, with 9 bases that match TRBD1. The CDR3 is 15 amino acids. V was clipped by 4 bases and J by 1 base; unmatched bases: 3. Germline CDR1 is SGHRS and CDR2 is YFSETQ. CDR3 region: CASSAGTGSNQPQHF. The CDR3, as DNA: TGCGCCAGCAGCGCGGGGACAGGGAGCAATCAGCCCCAGCATTTT. The variable domain in full, completed from reference TRBV5-1 and TRBJ1-5, reads KAGVTQTPRYLIKTRGQQVTLSCSPISGHRSVSWYQQTPGQGLQFLFEYFSETQRNKGNFPGRFSGRQFSNSRSEMNVSTLELGDSALYLCASSAGTGSNQPQHFGDGTRLSIL.

V and J are TRBV20-1 and TRBJ1-2; D call uncertain. From germline, CDR1 is DFQATT and CDR2 SNEGSKA (reference sequence). The CDR3 loop spans 10 amino acids. Trimming took 0 bases from V and 7 from J, leaving 3 bases between them. The CDR3 here is CSAREGGYTF. The CDR3 DNA sequence: TGCAGTGCTAGAGAAGGTGGCTACACCTTC.

The chain is built from TRBV7-3 and TRBJ2-1; possible D gene TRBD1, 5 bases. Germline V CDR1 and CDR2: SGHTA, FQGTGA. The CDR3 contains 12 residues. Between the trimmed V and J ends, which lost 2 bases and 6 bases, there was a span of 5 bases. The CDR3 loop reads CASSLDSNEQFF. CDR3 in DNA: TGTGCCAGCAGCTTAGACAGCAATGAGCAGTTCTTC.

The chain combines TRBV28 with TRBJ2-7, with 8 bases that match TRBD1. The CDR3 runs to 14 residues. Germline V gene sequence: CDR1 MDHEN, CDR2 SYDVKM. The trim removed 4 bases at V and 2 bases at J, leaving 4 bases unmatched. Here the CDR3 DNA reads TGTGCCAGCAGTTCGAACAGGGGGACCTACGAGCAGTACTTC. Amino acids: CASSSNRGTYEQYF. Full variable domain (missing parts from reference TRBV28 and TRBJ2-7): DVKVTQSSRYLVKRTGEKVFLECVQDMDHENMFWYRQDPGLGLRLIYFSYDVKMKEKGDIPEGYSVSREKKERFSLILESASTNQTSMYLCASSSNRGTYEQYFGPGTRLTVT.

The genes are TRBV28 and TRBJ1-2; D is uncertain. Germline V gene data show CDR1 as MDHEN and CDR2 as SYDVKM. The length of the CDR3 is 15 residues. The V end was cut by 7 bases, the J end by 8 bases, with 23 bases between. The CDR3 loop reads CASTETVSPLGGYTF. The CDR3 nucleotides are TGTGCCAGCACCGAAACAGTTTCCCCCCTCGGCGGCTACACCTTC.

The chain has TRBV6-5 and TRBJ1-1; 10 bases line up with TRBD1. The germline gives CDR1 MNHEY, CDR2 SVGAGI. V dropped 6 bases and J dropped 7; count of bases not matched to a gene: 8. This CDR3 comprises 14 residues. DNA of the CDR3: TGTGCCAGCAGACGACAGGGGGCACCGAATGAAGCTTTCTTT. Amino acid sequence: CASRRQGAPNEAFF.

This chain connects TRBV6-4 to TRBJ1-2, with D possibly being TRBD1 (5 bases). The CDR3 length is 17 residues. CDR1 MRHNA and CDR2 SNTAGT come from the germline V gene. V was cut by 8 bases and J by 2 bases, with 24 bases left in between. The CDR3 sequence is CASGLENRDPKNYGYTF. CDR3 in DNA: TGTGCCAGCGGATTGGAGAACCGGGACCCGAAAAACTATGGCTACACCTTC.

The chain carries TRBV7-2 and TRBJ1-5; 8 positions agree with TRBD1. Per germline, CDR1 SGHTA and CDR2 FQGNSA. V was clipped by 5 bases and J by 4 bases; unmatched bases: 4. The CDR3 sequence is 14 residues long. In nucleotides, the CDR3 is TGTGCCAGCAGCCCGGGACAGGCAAATCAGCCCCAGCATTTT. This gives the protein CASSPGQANQPQHF.

The genes are TRBV15 and TRBJ2-7; no definite D call. Germline V lookup: CDR1 LNHNV, CDR2 YYDKDF (reference sequence). Between the trimmed V and J ends, which lost 4 bases and 0 bases, there was a span of 7 bases. CDR3 length: 13 amino acids. In nucleotides, the CDR3 is TGTGCCACCAGCACAATGTTCTCCTACGAGCAGTACTTC. Translating it yields CATSTMFSYEQYF.

This sequence joins TRBV4-2 and TRBJ2-1; 10 positions agree with TRBD2. The junction had 18 bases not matched to a gene; V was cut back by 0 bases and J by 7 bases. Germline V lookup: CDR1 LGHNA, CDR2 YNFKEQ. The length of the CDR3 is 20 residues. The CDR3 bases are TGTGCCAGCAGCCAAGATAAGGTAGCGGGGGGCCCACCGTACGAGAATGAGCAGTTCTTC. Translation: CASSQDKVAGGPPYENEQFF.

The chain joins TRBV18 to TRBJ2-7; 9 bases map to TRBD1. CDR1 and CDR2 (germline): KGHSH, LQKENI. Trimming removed 2 bases from V and 2 bases from J; junction bases left unmatched: 4. The CDR3 runs 15 residues. The CDR3 sequence is CASSPGGTGTYEQYF. CDR3 nucleotide sequence: TGTGCCAGCTCACCAGGCGGGACAGGGACCTACGAGCAGTACTTC.

This sequence joins TRBV7-2 and TRBJ2-5, with 9 bases matching TRBD1. Germline-derived CDR1 and CDR2 are SGHTA and FQGNSA. This CDR3 is 16 amino acids long. Trimming cost V 2 bases and J 13 bases; bases outside gene matches: 17. The CDR3 protein is CASSLTPPGQGVSLYF. DNA of the CDR3: TGTGCCAGCAGCTTAACGCCACCGGGACAGGGTGTAAGCTTGTACTTC.

J is TRBJ2-3 and V is TRBV7-9; D unresolved. CDR1 SEHNR and CDR2 FQNEAQ come from the germline V gene (reference sequence). The V and J ends lost 1 base and 10 bases respectively, with 9 bases between them. The CDR3 loop spans 12 amino acids. Written as DNA, the CDR3 is TGTGCCAGCAGCTTAGGCCTGGATCCGCAGTATTTT. Translation: CASSLGLDPQYF.

The gene calls are TRBV2 and TRBJ2-7; the match to TRBD1 covers 7 bases. Trimming cost V 6 bases and J 3 bases; bases outside gene matches: 2. CDR3 size: 12 residues. Germline V gives CDR1 SNHLY, CDR2 FYNNEI. For the CDR3, the DNA is TGTGCCAGCAGGGGACAGATCTACGAGCAGTACTTC. This gives the protein CASRGQIYEQYF. The full variable domain, completed using reference TRBV2 and TRBJ2-7, is EPEVTQTPSHQVTQMGQEVILRCVPISNHLYFYWYRQILGQKVEFLVSFYNNEISEKSEIFDDQFSVERPDGSNFTLKIRSTKLEDSAMYFCASRGQIYEQYFGPGTRLTVT.

The chain links TRBV24-1 to TRBJ2-1; 8 nucleotides agree with TRBD1. This CDR3 has 16 amino acids. CDR1 and CDR2 from the germline V gene are KGHDR and SFDVKD. With V trimmed by 9 bases and J by 0 bases, 9 bases remained unmatched. CDR3 sequence: CATRGQGRSSYNEQFF. The CDR3, as DNA: TGTGCCACCCGAGGACAGGGAAGAAGCTCCTACAATGAGCAGTTCTTC.

The genes are TRBV15 and TRBJ1-2; no clear D gene. This CDR3 contains 13 residues. Germline V gene data show CDR1 as LNHNV and CDR2 as YYDKDF (reference sequence). The V end was cut by 6 bases, the J end by 5 bases, with 13 bases between. This CDR3 reads CATRQTPSYGYTF. In DNA form, the CDR3 reads TGTGCCACCAGACAGACACCTTCTTATGGCTACACCTTC.

This clone was recorded once. The rearrangement joins TRBV4-3 to TRBJ2-1, with 7 bases that match TRBD2. Trimming at V came to 1 base and at J to 4 bases, leaving 7 bases not matched to a gene. Germline-derived CDR1 and CDR2 are LGHNA and YSLEER. CDR3 size: 16 residues. DNA of the CDR3: TGCGCCAGCAGCCAAGGATACGAGCGGGGTTACAATGAGCAGTTCTTC. Its translation is CASSQGYERGYNEQFF.

The chain's CDR3 is CASTKQGGNEKLFF. The CDR3 region has the DNA TGTGCCAGCACTAAACAGGGGGGTAATGAAAAACTGTTTTTT. J is TRBJ1-4 and V is TRBV2; 8 nucleotides agree with TRBD1. This CDR3 is built from 14 residues. Germline loops: CDR1 SNHLY, CDR2 FYNNEI. V shed 7 bases and J 4 bases; nucleotides not matched to a gene: 5.

The rearrangement joins TRBV7-3 to TRBJ1-2; 7 bases match TRBD1. Trimming cost V 2 bases and J 5 bases; bases outside gene matches: 11. Per germline, CDR1 SGHTA and CDR2 FQGTGA. CDR3 size: 16 residues. In nucleotides, the CDR3 is TGTGCCAGCAGCTTAGAAAGAACAGGGGTGGCATATGGCTACACCTTC. Amino acid sequence: CASSLERTGVAYGYTF.

The chain couples TRBV5-1 to TRBJ2-7; D assignment may be TRBD1 or TRBD2 (5 bases each). The V gene lost 6 bases and the J gene lost 5 bases, with 24 bases spanning the gap. Germline V gene lookup returns CDR1 SGHRS and CDR2 YFSETQ. The CDR3 is made up of 16 amino acids. The CDR3 loop reads CASNSFLGTAADEQYF. The CDR3 region has the DNA TGCGCCAGCAATTCTTTTCTTGGGACGGCGGCCGACGAGCAGTACTTC.

The J gene is TRBJ2-2, the V gene TRBV29-1; no clear D gene. V lost 0 bases and J 8 bases, leaving 13 bases between the germline ends. Germline CDR1 SQVTM, CDR2 ANQGSEA. This CDR3 is 14 amino acids long. CDR3 sequence reads: CSVEENAPPGELFF. The CDR3 DNA reads as TGCAGCGTTGAAGAGAACGCACCCCCGGGGGAGCTGTTTTTT.

This chain links TRBV20-1 with TRBJ1-6, with D possibly matching TRBD1 (5 bases). Trimming took 3 bases from V and 10 from J, leaving 13 bases between them. Germline CDR1 DFQATT, CDR2 SNEGSKA (reference sequence). This CDR3 has 13 amino acids. Written as DNA, the CDR3 is TGCAGTGCTAGTCCGTATTACAGGTCACCCCTCCACTTT. It specifies CSASPYYRSPLHF.

The gene calls are TRBV5-5 and TRBJ2-5; D is undetermined. The CDR3 is 14 residues long. V was clipped by 0 bases and J by 0 bases, with 6 bases between them. Germline V gives CDR1 SGHKS, CDR2 YYEKEE (reference sequence). The CDR3 sequence is CASSLGNYQETQYF. CDR3 nucleotides: TGTGCCAGCAGCTTGGGGAACTACCAAGAGACCCAGTACTTC.

The CDR3 spells CASSLRDLYNEQFF. In DNA form, the CDR3 reads TGCGCCAGCAGCCTTAGGGACCTTTACAATGAGCAGTTCTTC. The chain has TRBV4-1 and TRBJ2-1; D is possibly TRBD1 or TRBD2 (5 bases each). CDR1 and CDR2 from the germline V gene are MGHRA and YSYEKL. V shed 4 bases and J shed 4 bases, with 11 bases lying between them. The CDR3 is made up of 14 amino acids.

The chain is built from TRBV2 and TRBJ1-5, with D unresolved. Trimming left V 1 base short and J 3 bases short, with 7 bases between. CDR1 is SNHLY, CDR2 FYNNEI, per germline. The CDR3 has 14 residues. The CDR3 sequence: CASSEVRSNQPQHF. For the CDR3, the DNA is TGTGCCAGCAGTGAAGTCCGGTCCAATCAGCCCCAGCATTTT.

The gene calls are TRBV13 and TRBJ1-1; no firm D call. CDR1 and CDR2 (germline): PRHDT, FYEKMQ (reference sequence). This CDR3 is built from 14 residues. V was clipped by 0 bases and J by 1 base, with 6 bases between them. The CDR3 reads CASSLGLRNTEAFF. In DNA form, the CDR3 reads TGTGCCAGCAGCTTAGGTCTGAGGAACACTGAAGCTTTCTTT.